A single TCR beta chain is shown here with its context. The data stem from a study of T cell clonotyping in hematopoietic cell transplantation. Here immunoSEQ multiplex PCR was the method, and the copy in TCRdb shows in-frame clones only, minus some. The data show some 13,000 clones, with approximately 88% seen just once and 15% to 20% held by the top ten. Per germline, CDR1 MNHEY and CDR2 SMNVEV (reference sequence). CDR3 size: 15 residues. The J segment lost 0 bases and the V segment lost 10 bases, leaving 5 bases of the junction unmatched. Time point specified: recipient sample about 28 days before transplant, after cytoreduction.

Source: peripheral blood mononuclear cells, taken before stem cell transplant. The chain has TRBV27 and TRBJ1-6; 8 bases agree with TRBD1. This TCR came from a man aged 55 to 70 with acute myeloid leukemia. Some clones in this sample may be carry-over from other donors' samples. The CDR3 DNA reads TGTGCCACCCGGACAGGGAGCTCCTATAATTCACCCCTCCACTTT. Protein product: CATRTGSSYNSPLHF.